One sample yielded the 21 T cell receptor beta chains listed below, sequenced in a study of blood T cell repertoires in COVID-19. Profiled with immunoSEQ multiplex PCR; TCRdb holds only in-frame clones, not every one. The repertoire holds 65,000 to 70,000 clones, with more than 70% as singletons. The source material was peripheral blood. Source of these receptors: a woman in her sixties with acute or convalescent COVID-19.

V and J are TRBV7-9 and TRBJ1-6; tentatively, D is TRBD1 (6 bases). CDR3 length: 16 amino acids. Trimming removed 2 bases at V and 9 bases at J, with 17 bases between. Germline CDR1 SEHNR, CDR2 FQNEAQ (reference sequence). CDR3 region: CASSLSGGVLSSPLHF. The CDR3 DNA reads TGTGCCAGCAGCTTATCGGGGGGCGTATTGAGTTCACCCCTCCACTTT.

The genes are TRBV10-3 and TRBJ2-3; 9 bases align to TRBD1. J lost 6 bases, V lost 4 bases, and 8 bases had no gene match. In germline, CDR1 is ENHRY, CDR2 SYGVKD. This CDR3 has 15 residues. The CDR3, as DNA: TGTGCCATCAGTGGCCGACAGGGGGGAGCGGATACGCAGTATTTT. Its translation: CAISGRQGGADTQYF.

The rearrangement links TRBV2 to TRBJ1-4; 10 bases match TRBD1. The V gene end was trimmed by 2 bases and the J gene end by 7 bases; junction bases not matched to a gene: 10. The CDR3 is 17 residues long. Germline V CDR1 and CDR2: SNHLY, FYNNEI. The CDR3 sequence: CASSEMGTGTGVEKLFF. The CDR3 DNA follows: TGTGCCAGCAGTGAAATGGGGACGGGGACAGGGGTTGAAAAACTGTTTTTT. Full variable domain (rest looked up from reference TRBV2 and TRBJ1-4): EPEVTQTPSHQVTQMGQEVILRCVPISNHLYFYWYRQILGQKVEFLVSFYNNEISEKSEIFDDQFSVERPDGSNFTLKIRSTKLEDSAMYFCASSEMGTGTGVEKLFFGSGTQLSVL.

The V call is TRBV4-3, the J call TRBJ1-2; D possibly corresponds to TRBD1 (6 bases). From germline, CDR1 is LGHNA and CDR2 YSLEER. V lost 0 bases, J lost 2 bases, and 19 bases lay in between. This CDR3 has 18 amino acids. The CDR3 loop is CASSQEGVGAGANYGYTF. CDR3 DNA: TGCGCCAGCAGCCAAGAAGGGGTGGGGGCCGGGGCGAACTATGGCTACACCTTC.

The chain joins TRBV7-8 to TRBJ2-2; weak D call: TRBD1 (5 bases). The CDR3 covers 14 residues. With 5 bases removed from V and 5 bases from J, the gap between germline ends came to 12 bases. Germline values: CDR1 SGHVS, CDR2 FQNEAQ. CDR3 sequence reads: CASSRGPVTGELFF. In DNA form, the CDR3 reads TGTGCCAGCAGCAGGGGCCCTGTAACCGGGGAGCTGTTTTTT.

The V and J genes are TRBV3-1 (or the pseudogene TRBV3-2) and TRBJ2-1, with TRBD2 matching 9 bases. The CDR3 loop spans 14 amino acids. Germline V gene lookup returns CDR1 LGHDT and CDR2 YNNKEL (reference sequence). Losses at the gene ends were 11 bases for V and 9 bases for J; bases not matched to a gene: 14. The CDR3 nucleotides read TGTGCCGCGCAAAGGGGAGCGGGGGGAAGTGAGCAGTTCTTC. As protein: CAAQRGAGGSEQFF.

V usage is TRBV6-1 and J usage is TRBJ1-1; D unresolved. Trimming took 1 base from V and 5 from J, leaving 5 bases between them. The CDR3 runs 12 residues. Germline-derived CDR1 and CDR2 are MNHNS and SASEGT. This chain's CDR3 is CASSEVGTEAFF. CDR3 DNA: TGTGCCAGCAGTGAAGTCGGGACTGAAGCTTTCTTT.

This clone was observed a handful of times. The CDR3 spells CASSSGSALEGYTF. In DNA form, the CDR3 reads TGTGCCAGCAGTTCTGGGTCTGCTCTAGAAGGCTACACCTTC. This chain uses TRBV28 with TRBJ1-2; no clear D gene. The V gene's germline CDR1 is MDHEN and CDR2 SYDVKM. V shed 4 bases and J shed 8 bases, with 17 bases lying between them. The CDR3 covers 14 residues.

This clone was detected a few times. J is TRBJ2-5 and V is TRBV11-2; 8 bases are shared with TRBD1. V shed 5 bases, J shed 4 bases, and the junction held 9 bases outside the gene matches. From germline, CDR1 is SGHAT and CDR2 FQNNGV. This CDR3 is built from 15 residues. The CDR3 loop reads CASSGEAGGRETQYF. In nucleotides, the CDR3 is TGTGCCAGCAGCGGGGAGGCAGGGGGCCGAGAGACCCAGTACTTC.

The rearrangement links TRBV4-3 to TRBJ2-7; TRBD2 matches 9 bases. The CDR3 runs 16 residues. J gave up 3 bases and V 2 bases, and 8 bases lay outside the gene matches. Germline-derived CDR1 and CDR2 are LGHNA and YSLEER. CDR3 coding DNA: TGCGCCAGCAGCCAATTGATAAGCGGGGGGAACTACGAGCAGTACTTC. Its protein product is CASSQLISGGNYEQYF.

The V call is TRBV7-8, the J call TRBJ2-1; 10 nucleotides agree with TRBD1. V dropped 5 bases and J dropped 10; count of bases not matched to a gene: 11. CDR3 size: 15 residues. CDR1 is SGHVS, CDR2 FQNEAQ, per germline. CDR3 nucleotide sequence: TGTGCCAGCAGCCAAAGGACAGGGGGGAACTCGGAGCAGTTCTTC. Amino acid sequence: CASSQRTGGNSEQFF. Full variable domain (rest looked up from reference TRBV7-8 and TRBJ2-1): GAGVSQSPRYKVAKRGQDVALRCDPISGHVSLFWYQQALGQGPEFLTYFQNEAQLDKSGLPSDRFFAERPEGSVSTLKIQRTQQEDSAVYLCASSQRTGGNSEQFFGPGTRLTVL.

A few counts support this clone. This chain links TRBV6-2 or TRBV6-3 with TRBJ2-2; TRBD1 matches at 8 bases. V was clipped by 6 bases and J by 5 bases; unmatched bases: 11. The CDR3 consists of 16 residues. Germline loops: CDR1 MNHEY, CDR2 SVGEGT. This CDR3 is CASSTRQGAGTGELFF. The CDR3 coding sequence is TGTGCCAGCAGCACCCGGCAGGGGGCGGGTACCGGGGAGCTGTTTTTT.

The chain has TRBV19 and TRBJ1-6, with TRBD1 matching 10 bases. V lost 10 bases to trimming and J lost 10 bases; unmatched junction nucleotides: 7. The CDR3 extends over 13 amino acids. The germline gives CDR1 LNHDA, CDR2 SQIVND (reference sequence). CDR3 nucleotide sequence: TGTGCCACCTCCGGGACAGGGGTGTCACCCCTCCACTTT. Its protein is CATSGTGVSPLHF.

The chain has TRBV2 and TRBJ1-5; D unresolved. The CDR3 runs to 13 residues. V was pared by 7 bases and J by 4 bases, with 11 bases between. Germline CDR1 SNHLY, CDR2 FYNNEI. CDR3 protein: CASTGDLNQPQHF. CDR3 nucleotide sequence: TGTGCCAGCACCGGAGATCTTAATCAGCCCCAGCATTTT.

The chain joins TRBV27 to TRBJ1-1; a possible D gene is TRBD1 (5 bases). The CDR3 is 15 amino acids. Trimming removed 2 bases at V and 1 base at J, with 11 bases between. Germline V lookup: CDR1 MNHEY, CDR2 SMNVEV (reference sequence). The CDR3 DNA follows: TGTGCCAGCAGTTTAACCTACGGGGGGAACACTGAAGCTTTCTTT. Its translation: CASSLTYGGNTEAFF.

This clone was seen a single time. The chain employs TRBV5-1 and TRBJ1-4, with a weak D call TRBD1 (6 bases). V was trimmed by 5 bases and J by 8 bases, leaving 19 bases between them. Germline V gene lookup returns CDR1 SGHRS and CDR2 YFSETQ. CDR3 length equals 15 residues. CDR3 in amino acids: CASSMWSGVQEKLFF. CDR3 bases: TGCGCCAGCAGTATGTGGTCAGGGGTCCAGGAAAAACTGTTTTTT.

J is TRBJ1-1 and V is TRBV11-2; D might be TRBD1 (6 bases). The ends were cut back, 0 bases at V and 3 bases at J, with 17 bases in the middle. The CDR3 has 17 amino acids. Germline V gene lookup returns CDR1 SGHAT and CDR2 FQNNGV. The CDR3 coding sequence is TGTGCCAGCAGCTTAGATGAGGCGCAGGGGTTGGACACTGAAGCTTTCTTT. As protein: CASSLDEAQGLDTEAFF.

V is TRBV5-1 and J is TRBJ2-2; D is uncertain. Trimming removed 1 base from V and 0 bases from J, with 7 bases in between. The CDR3 length is 15 residues. The germline V gene has CDR1 SGHRS and CDR2 YFSETQ. Written as DNA, the CDR3 is TGCGCCAGCAGCTTGAGTACGGCGAACACCGGGGAGCTGTTTTTT. Its translation: CASSLSTANTGELFF.

The chain employs TRBV19 and TRBJ2-3; 7 nucleotides match TRBD1. CDR3 size: 16 residues. V lost 0 bases, J lost 1 base, and 4 bases stayed unmatched. Germline V gene lookup returns CDR1 LNHDA and CDR2 SQIVND (reference sequence). CDR3 region: CASSIDGQVGTDTQYF. Here the CDR3 DNA reads TGTGCCAGTAGTATAGACGGACAGGTGGGCACAGATACGCAGTATTTT.

This clone was counted only a few times. The rearrangement joins TRBV4-2 to TRBJ2-1, with no clear D. The CDR3 spans 15 residues. V was pared by 1 base and J by 3 bases, with 10 bases between. Germline assignment: CDR1 LGHNA and CDR2 YNFKEQ. The CDR3 coding sequence is TGTGCCAGCAGCCAAGGACTTGCCTACTACAATGAGCAGTTCTTC. This codes for CASSQGLAYYNEQFF.

The chain employs TRBV18 and TRBJ2-3; TRBD2 matches at 8 bases. CDR3 length equals 15 residues. J lost 4 bases, V lost 0 bases, and 3 bases had no gene match. Germline V gives CDR1 KGHSH, CDR2 LQKENI. CDR3 bases: TGTGCCAGCTCACCACCCGGGGGGGTTGCAGATACGCAGTATTTT. It translates to CASSPPGGVADTQYF.